Presented here are 30 T cell receptor beta chains from one specimen sequenced in a study of blood T cell repertoires in COVID-19. Profiled with immunoSEQ multiplex PCR; TCRdb holds only in-frame clones, not every one. Of over 30,000 clones listed, 70% to 80% are singletons. The sequenced sample was peripheral blood. The receptors derive from a human donor in a cohort sampled during active COVID-19.

This chain links TRBV28 with TRBJ2-7; 7 bases are a match to TRBD1. The germline V gene encodes CDR1 MDHEN and CDR2 SYDVKM. Trimming cost V 5 bases and J 2 bases; bases outside gene matches: 6. This CDR3 contains 14 residues. The DNA of the CDR3 is TGTGCCAGCAGTCCGCGGACAGGACCCTACGAGCAGTACTTC. The encoded protein is CASSPRTGPYEQYF.

V is TRBV30 and J is TRBJ2-2; no clear D gene. The V gene lost 0 bases and the J gene lost 6 bases, with 11 bases spanning the gap. The CDR3 spans 14 residues. Germline V gene lookup returns CDR1 GTSNPN and CDR2 SVGIG (reference sequence). CDR3 loop: CAWSVGVPPGELFF. CDR3 in DNA: TGTGCCTGGAGTGTCGGAGTTCCTCCCGGGGAGCTGTTTTTT.

In its sample, this clone was seen once. The chain links TRBV30 to TRBJ1-5; possibly TRBD1 for D (6 bases). Trimming pared 3 bases from V and 7 bases from J, leaving 13 bases between. The CDR3 length is 13 residues. Germline CDR1 is GTSNPN and CDR2 is SVGIG (reference sequence). The CDR3 coding sequence is TGTGCCTGGAGCGGGGGGCAAGGGCAGCCCCAGCATTTT. Translation gives CAWSGGQGQPQHF.

This sequence joins TRBV3-1 (or the pseudogene TRBV3-2) and TRBJ2-7, with 14 nucleotides matching TRBD2. From germline, CDR1 is LGHDT and CDR2 YNNKEL (reference sequence). The CDR3 runs 17 residues. V lost 3 bases to trimming and J lost 8 bases; unmatched junction nucleotides: 12. CDR3 residues: CASSHPTGTSGRGQQYF. The CDR3 DNA reads as TGTGCCAGCAGCCACCCGACCGGGACTAGCGGGAGAGGGCAGCAGTACTTC.

Only a few counts were recorded for this clone. This chain links TRBV19 with TRBJ2-5, with unresolved D. This CDR3 is 13 amino acids long. Trimming took 5 bases from V and 2 from J, leaving 9 bases between them. Germline V gene sequence: CDR1 LNHDA, CDR2 SQIVND (reference sequence). The CDR3 DNA reads as TGTGCCAGTAGTTATCCAGGACAAGAGACCCAGTACTTC. Translating gives CASSYPGQETQYF.

This clone was picked up a small number of times. J is TRBJ2-3 and V is TRBV6-5; D remains unclear. V dropped 6 bases and J dropped 3 bases, with 7 bases sitting between them. There are 12 residues in the CDR3. The germline gives CDR1 MNHEY, CDR2 SVGAGI. The CDR3 sequence: CASSPRTDTQYF. In nucleotides, the CDR3 is TGTGCCAGCAGCCCGCGGACAGATACGCAGTATTTT.

The V and J genes are TRBV10-3 and TRBJ2-7, with 12 bases identical to TRBD2. Germline trimming cut 6 bases from V and 4 bases from J; bases unmatched to any gene: 4. CDR1 and CDR2 (germline): ENHRY, SYGVKD. The CDR3 sequence is 14 residues long. The CDR3 spells CAISPTSGRYEQYF. The CDR3 nucleotides are TGTGCCATCAGCCCGACTAGCGGGAGATACGAGCAGTACTTC.

This sequence joins TRBV10-3 and TRBJ2-3; 7 bases align to TRBD1. The V segment lost 0 bases and the J segment 1 base; nucleotides outside the gene matches: 7. This CDR3 region has 17 residues. Germline V gene data show CDR1 as ENHRY and CDR2 as SYGVKD. This chain's CDR3 is CAISESTGQTRTDTQYF. The CDR3 region has the DNA TGTGCCATCAGTGAGTCGACGGGACAGACTCGCACAGATACGCAGTATTTT.

The chain employs TRBV7-9 and TRBJ1-3; D is possibly TRBD1 (6 bases). V lost 3 bases to trimming and J lost 4 bases, with 10 bases between them. Germline CDR1 reads SEHNR; CDR2 reads FQNEAQ (reference sequence). The CDR3 is made up of 14 amino acids. Here the CDR3 DNA reads TGTGCCAGCAGCTTTCCCGGACAGGGAAACACCATATATTTT. It encodes CASSFPGQGNTIYF.

The chain uses TRBV9 and TRBJ2-3, with D possibly matching TRBD2 (6 bases). Trimming took off 2 bases at V and 3 bases at J, with 13 bases between the two ends. Germline V CDR1 and CDR2: SGDLS, YYNGEE. The CDR3 length is 15 residues. The chain's CDR3 is CASSVREGGTDTQYF. CDR3 sequence (DNA): TGTGCCAGCAGCGTGCGGGAAGGCGGTACAGATACGCAGTATTTT.

The rearrangement joins TRBV21-1 to TRBJ2-1; the D call in the table, TRBD1, was not verified against the DNA. TRBV21-1 is a known pseudogene. CDR3 length: 16 amino acids. The CDR3 is CASSPSRQGRHNEQFF. The CDR3 nucleotides read TGTGCCAGCAGCCCCTCTAGACAGGGGAGGCACAATGAGCAGTTCTTC.

The table lists this clone with a few counts. V gene TRBV5-1 combines with J gene TRBJ2-7; the D gene is possibly TRBD1 (5 bases). This CDR3 is built from 14 residues. V gave up 0 bases and J gave up 2 bases, with 9 bases separating them. Germline-derived CDR1 and CDR2 are SGHRS and YFSETQ. The CDR3 is CASSLAQGPYEQYF. The CDR3 DNA reads TGCGCCAGCAGCTTGGCGCAGGGTCCCTACGAGCAGTACTTC.

The chain employs TRBV19 and TRBJ2-3, with 8 bases identical to TRBD2. Germline lookup yields CDR1 LNHDA and CDR2 SQIVND (reference sequence). The CDR3 runs to 16 residues. V gave up 6 bases and J gave up 2 bases; unmatched junction bases: 10. CDR3 sequence reads: CASRPRSGGLTDTQYF. CDR3 DNA: TGTGCCAGTAGACCCCGCAGCGGGGGACTCACAGATACGCAGTATTTT.

This clone was recorded a few times. J is TRBJ2-5 and V is TRBV4-3, with 10 bases lining up with TRBD1. Per germline, CDR1 LGHNA and CDR2 YSLEER. The J segment lost 1 base and the V segment lost 2 bases, leaving 4 bases of the junction unmatched. CDR3 size: 16 residues. CDR3 sequence (DNA): TGCGCCAGCAGCCAAAGGACAGGGGGAGGCCAAGAGACCCAGTACTTC. It codes for CASSQRTGGGQETQYF.

The rearrangement uses TRBV6-5 and TRBJ1-5; D is unresolved. The ends were cut back, 0 bases at V and 9 bases at J, with 12 bases in the middle. The germline CDR1 and CDR2 sequences are MNHEY and SVGAGI. The CDR3 has 14 residues. CDR3 amino acids: CASSYSLRGRPQHF. The DNA of the CDR3 is TGTGCCAGCAGTTACTCGCTTCGTGGGAGGCCCCAGCATTTT.

This chain links TRBV12-3 or TRBV12-4 with TRBJ2-5, with TRBD2 identical over 7 bases. Trimming removed 5 bases from V and 9 bases from J; junction bases left unmatched: 3. This CDR3 is 11 amino acids long. Written as DNA, the CDR3 is TGTGCCAGCAGTAGCCGGGAGGCCCAGTACTTC. Translated: CASSSREAQYF.

CDR3 sequence reads: CASSFGQNNSPLHF. The CDR3 region has the DNA TGTGCCAGCAGCTTTGGACAGAATAATTCACCCCTCCACTTT. The gene calls are TRBV7-8 and TRBJ1-6, with a possible D match to TRBD1 (6 bases). Deletions cut 3 bases from V and 5 bases from J, with 8 bases between. The CDR3 length is 14 residues. Germline V lookup: CDR1 SGHVS, CDR2 FQNEAQ.

V is TRBV15 and J is TRBJ2-7; TRBD2 might be the D (5 bases). The CDR3 runs to 15 residues. V lost 0 bases and J 1 base, leaving 10 bases between the germline ends. Germline V gene lookup returns CDR1 LNHNV and CDR2 YYDKDF (reference sequence). The CDR3: CATSRDPRASYEQYF. In nucleotides, the CDR3 is TGTGCCACCAGCAGAGATCCGAGGGCTTCCTACGAGCAGTACTTC.

The CDR3 here is CASSLKRAETQYF. DNA of the CDR3: TGTGCCAGCAGCTTGAAGCGTGCAGAGACCCAGTACTTC. The genes are TRBV7-2 and TRBJ2-5; D remains unclear. The CDR3 loop spans 13 amino acids. The V gene's germline CDR1 is SGHTA and CDR2 FQGNSA. Trimming took off 3 bases at V and 4 bases at J, with 9 bases between the two ends.

J is TRBJ1-2 and V is TRBV30; 7 nucleotides agree with TRBD1. CDR1 is GTSNPN, CDR2 SVGIG, per germline (reference sequence). CDR3 length: 15 residues. With V trimmed by 0 bases and J by 1 base, 5 bases remained unmatched. Here the CDR3 DNA reads TGTGCCTGGAGTGTAAGGGGACAGAATAACTATGGCTACACCTTC. Amino acid sequence: CAWSVRGQNNYGYTF.

The V gene is TRBV5-8, the J gene TRBJ2-7; D remains ambiguous. The ends were cut back, 0 bases at V and 4 bases at J, with 14 bases in the middle. Germline loops: CDR1 SGHTS, CDR2 YDEGEE. This CDR3 has 15 amino acids. DNA of the CDR3: TGTGCCAGCAGCTTGGGCCAGCTGTTGACTTACGAGCAGTACTTC. Residues: CASSLGQLLTYEQYF. Full variable domain (outside the CDR3, taken from reference TRBV5-8 and TRBJ2-7): EAGVTQSPTHLIKTRGQQATLRCSPISGHTSVYWYQQALGLGLQFLLWYDEGEERNRGNFPPRFSGRQFPNYSSELNVNALELEDSALYLCASSLGQLLTYEQYFGPGTRLTVT.

The chain joins TRBV23-1 to TRBJ2-7; TRBD1 is a possible D gene (6 bases). TRBV23-1 is assigned to the ORF class and has an uncertain function. The CDR3 has 16 amino acids. The germline V and J ends were trimmed by 0 bases and 2 bases, with 14 bases remaining between them. The CDR3 nucleotides read TGCGCCAGCAGTCAATCGAAGGGGGATACTACCTACGAGCAGTACTTC. It yields the protein CASSQSKGDTTYEQYF.

The V gene is TRBV11-2, the J gene TRBJ2-1, with unresolved D. The V end lost 4 bases, the J end lost 7 bases, and 5 bases lay between the germline ends. Germline CDR1 is SGHAT and CDR2 is FQNNGV. This CDR3 spans 11 amino acids. The CDR3 loop reads CASSSLNEQFF. Written as DNA, the CDR3 is TGTGCCAGCAGCTCGCTAAATGAGCAGTTCTTC. Looking up the rest from reference TRBV11-2 and TRBJ2-1 gives the full variable domain: EAGVAQSPRYKIIEKRQSVAFWCNPISGHATLYWYQQILGQGPKLLIQFQNNGVVDDSQLPKDRFSAERLKGVDSTLKIQPAKLEDSAVYLCASSSLNEQFFGPGTRLTVL.

The table lists this clone with a count of one. The genes are TRBV28 and TRBJ2-4, with 7 positions matching TRBD1. CDR1 MDHEN and CDR2 SYDVKM come from the germline V gene. The V and J ends lost 5 bases and 0 bases, in that order; junction bases with no gene match: 10. The CDR3 has 17 residues. CDR3 nucleotide sequence: TGTGCCAGCAGTCCCCAAGGACAGGCCCTAGCCAAAAACATTCAGTACTTC. Translated, it gives CASSPQGQALAKNIQYF.

The chain has TRBV5-1 and TRBJ2-5; a possible D gene is TRBD2 (5 bases). The V end lost 4 bases, the J end lost 5 bases, and 12 bases lay between the germline ends. Germline values: CDR1 SGHRS, CDR2 YFSETQ. The CDR3 spans 13 residues. The CDR3 is CASSLGIRETQYF. Here the CDR3 DNA reads TGCGCCAGCAGCCTCGGGATTCGGGAGACCCAGTACTTC.

The chain combines TRBV6-6 with TRBJ2-7, with 7 bases identical to TRBD2. The CDR3 loop spans 14 amino acids. With V trimmed by 7 bases and J by 0 bases, 6 bases remained unmatched. Germline values: CDR1 MNHNY, CDR2 SVGAGI (reference sequence). The CDR3 spells CASKRTRDSYEQYF. In DNA, the CDR3 is TGTGCCAGCAAGAGGACTAGAGACTCCTACGAGCAGTACTTC.

The rearrangement joins TRBV5-4 to TRBJ2-1; tentatively, D is TRBD1 (6 bases). Germline V gene lookup returns CDR1 SGHNT and CDR2 YYREEE (reference sequence). V shed 0 bases and J shed 6 bases, with 10 bases lying between them. This CDR3 has 14 amino acids. CDR3 protein: CASSLENRANEQFF. In nucleotides, the CDR3 is TGTGCCAGCAGCTTGGAGAACAGGGCCAATGAGCAGTTCTTC. The variable domain in full, with the rest retrieved from reference TRBV5-4 and TRBJ2-1, is ETGVTQSPTHLIKTRGQQVTLRCSSQSGHNTVSWYQQALGQGPQFIFQYYREEENGRGNFPPRFSGLQFPNYSSELNVNALELDDSALYLCASSLENRANEQFFGPGTRLTVL.

This chain joins TRBV27 and TRBJ1-4; 7 positions agree with TRBD1. The junction had 6 bases not matched to a gene; V was cut back by 4 bases and J by 7 bases. The CDR3 is 14 amino acids. The germline V gene has CDR1 MNHEY and CDR2 SMNVEV (reference sequence). The CDR3: CASSWAGGGEKLFF. CDR3 in DNA: TGTGCCAGCAGTTGGGCAGGGGGTGGTGAAAAACTGTTTTTT.

This rearrangement joins TRBV5-1 to TRBJ2-1; 11 bases fit TRBD2. Germline V gene lookup returns CDR1 SGHRS and CDR2 YFSETQ. J was trimmed by 6 bases and V by 3 bases; bases with no gene match: 14. There are 18 residues in the CDR3. The CDR3 loop reads CASSSGVASGRRSNEQFF. In nucleotides, the CDR3 is TGCGCCAGCAGCTCCGGGGTAGCTAGCGGGAGGAGATCCAATGAGCAGTTCTTC.

The chain is built from TRBV29-1 and TRBJ2-1; tentative D call: TRBD1 (7 bases). CDR3 length: 10 amino acids. Between the trimmed V and J ends, which lost 7 bases and 10 bases, there was a span of 11 bases. Germline values: CDR1 SQVTM, CDR2 ANQGSEA. The CDR3 loop reads CSAQGGEQFF. CDR3 in DNA: TGCAGCGCTCAGGGGGGCGAGCAGTTCTTC.